This T cell receptor beta chain was identified during a study of OX40 agonist ivuxolimab in advanced cancers. Study as a whole: Clinicians treated patients with ivuxolimab, an agonistic anti-OX40 (CD134) antibody. Patients undergoing dose escalation presented with hepatocellular carcinoma, melanoma, renal cell or head and neck cancer. Study-level findings and limits: Clonal expansion by week 6 occurred in CD4+ and CD8+ blood T cells (at 0.1 to 3.0 mg/kg).

Produced via immunoSEQ multiplex PCR; TCRdb's table is partial and in-frame only. The top ten clones hold 9% to 10% of a sample with approximately 82,000 clones, roughly 90% of them seen once. In regard to this clone: Its antigen is not identified.

The ends were cut back, 2 bases at V and 2 bases at J, with 9 bases in the middle. This CDR3 comprises 14 residues. CDR1 is SNHLY and CDR2 is FYNNEI in the germline V gene. The V call is TRBV2, the J call TRBJ2-5; D is possibly TRBD1 (5 bases). The sample in question was CD4+ or CD8+ T cells sorted from blood, obtained in a trial of the OX40 agonist ivuxolimab. The sequence was obtained from an adult with an advanced solid tumor such as melanoma, head and neck, liver or kidney cancer. This CDR3 reads CASSELRAQETQYF. The DNA of the CDR3 is TGTGCCAGCAGTGAACTCAGGGCGCAAGAGACCCAGTACTTC.